This entry lists 4 T cell receptor beta chains sequenced from one sample in a study of T cells after yellow fever vaccination. Each CDR3 protein gets one entry after TCRdb re-called the 5' RACE reads with MiXCR. The sample comprises about 210,000 distinct CDR3 sequences, roughly 3% of which are singletons, and 3.2% rests with the top ten. Here the sequenced sample was CD4+ T cells sorted from PBMCs, taken 10 days after the yellow fever booster vaccination. The receptor source for this set is a man younger than 35 who received the YFV17D yellow fever vaccine.

Many counts were recorded for this clonotype. This chain joins TRBV30 and TRBJ1-2; D unclear. Germline V gives CDR1 GTSNPN, CDR2 SVGIG (reference sequence). The CDR3 covers 12 residues. Trimming removed 3 bases from V and 5 bases from J, with 10 bases in between. CDR3 in DNA: TGTGCCTGGAGCAGGCAGGCATATGGCTACACCTTC. Its protein is CAWSRQAYGYTF. Using reference TRBV30 and TRBJ1-2 for the parts outside the CDR3, the full variable domain is SQTIHQWPATLVQPVGSPLSLECTVEGTSNPNLYWYRQAAGRGLQLLFYSVGIGQISSEVPQNLSASRPQDRQFILSSKKLLLSDSGFYLCAWSRQAYGYTFGSGTRLTVV.

This clonotype showed up many times. The chain employs TRBV6-2 or TRBV6-3 and TRBJ1-1; D is uncertain. The CDR3 covers 14 residues. Germline V gene data show CDR1 as MNHEY and CDR2 as SVGEGT. Trimming cost V 5 bases and J 1 base, with 11 bases left between them. The CDR3 sequence is CASSVDGSNTEAFF. Here the CDR3 DNA reads TGTGCCAGCAGTGTGGACGGATCGAACACTGAAGCTTTCTTT.

In its sample, this clonotype was seen many times. The chain uses TRBV5-1 and TRBJ2-7, with D possibly TRBD2 on 5 matching bases. The germline V gene has CDR1 SGHRS and CDR2 YFSETQ. The CDR3 covers 14 residues. Between the trimmed V and J ends, which lost 4 bases and 7 bases, there was a span of 18 bases. CDR3 sequence (DNA): TGCGCCAGCAGCCCGGTTATGCTTACGGGAGAGCAGTACTTC. Protein: CASSPVMLTGEQYF. The full variable domain, with the rest looked up from reference TRBV5-1 and TRBJ2-7, is KAGVTQTPRYLIKTRGQQVTLSCSPISGHRSVSWYQQTPGQGLQFLFEYFSETQRNKGNFPGRFSGRQFSNSRSEMNVSTLELGDSALYLCASSPVMLTGEQYFGPGTRLTVT.

This clonotype occurred a few times. V usage is TRBV11-1 and J usage is TRBJ2-1; D gene ambiguous. V lost 2 bases, J lost 5 bases, and 4 bases lay in between. This CDR3 has 12 amino acids. Germline loops: CDR1 SGHAT, CDR2 FQDESV (reference sequence). CDR3 sequence (DNA): TGTGCCAGCAGCTTACAGCACAATGAGCAGTTCTTC. Amino acids: CASSLQHNEQFF.